Listed below are T cell receptor beta chains from one sample, sequenced in a study of OX40 agonist ivuxolimab in advanced cancers. TCRdb keeps only in-frame clones here, not all; method: immunoSEQ multiplex PCR. The repertoire holds 75,000 to 100,000 clones, with about 90% as singletons. The sequencing used CD4+ or CD8+ T cells sorted from blood, collected in a trial of the OX40 agonist ivuxolimab. Receptors originate from an adult with an advanced solid tumor such as melanoma, head and neck, liver or kidney cancer. Each CDR3 is given with its conserved first and last residue.

v_call: TRBV19; cdr3_aa: CASSISYSNQPQHF
v_call: TRBV6-1; cdr3_aa: CASIPGQGAEEQYF
v_call: TRBV7-2; cdr3_aa: CASSRQTGGMYNSPLHF
v_call: TRBV19; cdr3_aa: CASKIAGGPYEQYF
v_call: TRBV7-2; cdr3_aa: CASSPYGETQYF
v_call: TRBV7-8; cdr3_aa: CASSSEGASPLHF
v_call: TRBV2; cdr3_aa: CASSFGQPTDTQYF
v_call: TRBV7-2; cdr3_aa: CASSLVGQSYEQYF
v_call: TRBV7-8; cdr3_aa: CASSLATGDSYEQYF
v_call: TRBV5-4; cdr3_aa: CASRPVEGANTEAFF
v_call: TRBV6-5; cdr3_aa: CASSYRGFTRGNTIYF
v_call: TRBV5-6; cdr3_aa: CASSLGGQIYTEAFF
v_call: TRBV30; cdr3_aa: CAWSRGEKQPQHF
v_call: TRBV18; cdr3_aa: CASSPGAGHTEAFF
v_call: TRBV7-6; cdr3_aa: CASSLVGPYNEQFF
v_call: TRBV2; cdr3_aa: CASSEGQVYYGYTF
v_call: TRBV6-1; cdr3_aa: CASSGSYSNQPQHF
v_call: TRBV19; cdr3_aa: CASSYRSNQPQHF
v_call: TRBV7-9; cdr3_aa: CASSMLTGQEAFF
v_call: TRBV5-1; cdr3_aa: CASYTGTGSDEQYF
v_call: TRBV5-1; cdr3_aa: CASSFGTGGSITPGANVLTF
v_call: TRBV19; cdr3_aa: CASSRDPWGSRADTQYF
v_call: TRBV7-8; cdr3_aa: CASSLERGGRGEQPQHF
v_call: TRBV6-5; cdr3_aa: CASSYSGGDSYEQYF
v_call: TRBV11-2; cdr3_aa: CASSRDGGSAEAFF
v_call: TRBV7-9; cdr3_aa: CASSWDGTYEQYF
v_call: TRBV18; cdr3_aa: CASSTGTDSYEQYF
v_call: TRBV29-1; cdr3_aa: CSVRVVDTEAFF
v_call: TRBV6-5; cdr3_aa: CASSYGPRANVLTF
v_call: TRBV5-1; cdr3_aa: CASSSSSGTGTYGYTF
v_call: TRBV7-2; cdr3_aa: CASSERTALFDEQYF
v_call: TRBV6-5; cdr3_aa: CASSYTPTKSPLSF
v_call: TRBV5-1; cdr3_aa: CASSLQGDTGELFF
v_call: TRBV20-1; cdr3_aa: CSARDWNEQFF
v_call: TRBV27; cdr3_aa: CASSNRGGGYEQYF
v_call: TRBV9; cdr3_aa: CASSVGVKETQYF
v_call: TRBV7-9; cdr3_aa: CASGGQGRTEAFF
v_call: TRBV7-3; cdr3_aa: CASSPHPTSGSTSEQFF
v_call: TRBV5-6; cdr3_aa: CASTSGGSTYEQYF
v_call: TRBV30; cdr3_aa: CAWSGRGRTNEKLFF
v_call: TRBV7-2; cdr3_aa: CASSFWGDGYTF
v_call: TRBV5-6; cdr3_aa: CASSLTGGAYNSPLHF
v_call: TRBV6-5; cdr3_aa: CASSYGTQGRGQYF
v_call: TRBV5-8; cdr3_aa: CASSPGQGAGNTEAFF
v_call: TRBV6-6; cdr3_aa: CASSYRGAGTDTQYF
v_call: TRBV2; cdr3_aa: CASSRRPAETQYF